These 22 T cell receptor beta chains came from one sample sequenced in a study of Tregs in tolerant kidney transplant recipients. Method: immunoSEQ multiplex PCR; TCRdb's copy keeps in-frame clones and lacks some. The table includes 80,000 to 90,000 clones, around nine tenths detected once. Sequencing input: CD8+ T cells from blood. All receptors come from a human donor in good health.

The chain links TRBV6-1 to TRBJ2-2, with D tentatively TRBD1 (5 bases). Trimming removed 1 base at V and 0 bases at J, with 15 bases between. Germline CDR1 reads MNHNS; CDR2 reads SASEGT. The CDR3 totals 18 residues. The CDR3 nucleotides are TGTGCCAGCAGTGAAGGGGGCTGGTTAAGCGCGAACACCGGGGAGCTGTTTTTT. This encodes CASSEGGWLSANTGELFF.

This rearrangement joins TRBV27 to TRBJ2-3, with D hard to call. The CDR3 sequence is 16 residues long. V was trimmed by 2 bases and J by 3 bases, leaving 15 bases between them. Germline loops: CDR1 MNHEY, CDR2 SMNVEV (reference sequence). The CDR3 loop is CASSLGRVGFTDTQYF. CDR3 bases: TGTGCCAGCAGTTTAGGGCGCGTGGGGTTTACAGATACGCAGTATTTT.

The chain has TRBV7-9 and TRBJ1-5; unclear D gene. The V gene lost 4 bases and the J gene lost 3 bases, with 10 bases spanning the gap. Germline CDR1 and CDR2: SEHNR and FQNEAQ (reference sequence). The CDR3 length is 14 residues. The CDR3, as DNA: TGTGCCAGCAGCTGGGCTGGGGACAATCAGCCCCAGCATTTT. Protein sequence: CASSWAGDNQPQHF.

The DNA of the CDR3 is TGTGCCAGCAGTTTATTTGCTGGGACAGGGGACGCCGGGGAGCTGTTTTTT. Amino acid sequence: CASSLFAGTGDAGELFF. The chain employs TRBV27 and TRBJ2-2; the match to TRBD1 covers 10 bases. The CDR3 length is 17 residues. The trim removed 1 base at V and 6 bases at J, leaving 8 bases unmatched. Germline V lookup: CDR1 MNHEY, CDR2 SMNVEV (reference sequence).

This clone was recorded a few times. This chain joins TRBV4-2 and TRBJ1-4; 7 bases map to TRBD1. Germline assignment: CDR1 LGHNA and CDR2 YNFKEQ. The length of the CDR3 is 13 residues. V lost 0 bases, J lost 11 bases, and 3 bases stayed unmatched. The CDR3 DNA is TGTGCCAGCAGCCAAGAATCAGGGGGGAAACTGTTTTTT. This sequence encodes CASSQESGGKLFF.

This clone was found once. This chain uses TRBV10-3 with TRBJ2-7; 8 positions match TRBD1. The J segment lost 7 bases and the V segment lost 3 bases, leaving 8 bases of the junction unmatched. Germline V lookup: CDR1 ENHRY, CDR2 SYGVKD. The CDR3 runs to 14 residues. The CDR3 DNA follows: TGTGCCATCAGTGACCAGGGGGCGGTAGGTGAGCAGTACTTC. Its protein is CAISDQGAVGEQYF.

CDR3: CASSFGPGTGMSGQYF. CDR3 coding DNA: TGTGCCAGCAGTTTCGGTCCCGGGACAGGGATGTCGGGGCAGTACTTC. The rearrangement links TRBV27 to TRBJ2-7; 9 nucleotides agree with TRBD1. After removal of 3 bases from V and 9 bases from J, the junction contained 15 bases not matched to a gene. The CDR3 runs 16 residues. The germline V gene encodes CDR1 MNHEY and CDR2 SMNVEV (reference sequence).

This clone was recorded only once. The V call is TRBV7-2, the J call TRBJ2-3; D unresolved. CDR1 and CDR2 (germline): SGHTA, FQGNSA. The CDR3 is made up of 15 amino acids. Trimming took off 5 bases at V and 1 base at J, with 13 bases between the two ends. This CDR3 reads CASSVRLDGTDTQYF. CDR3 DNA sequence: TGTGCCAGCAGCGTCCGCTTGGACGGCACAGATACGCAGTATTTT.

This clone occurred once. The chain links TRBV30 to TRBJ1-5; TRBD1 agrees at 9 bases. Germline V lookup: CDR1 GTSNPN, CDR2 SVGIG (reference sequence). CDR3 size: 13 residues. The V gene end was trimmed by 4 bases and the J gene end by 6 bases; junction bases not matched to a gene: 4. The CDR3 DNA follows: TGTGCCTGGAACCACAGGGGGCTTCAGCCCCAGCATTTT. This gives the protein CAWNHRGLQPQHF.

The chain has TRBV11-2 and TRBJ2-2, with 10 bases fitting TRBD1. Germline CDR1 and CDR2: SGHAT and FQNNGV. CDR3 length: 15 residues. The V gene end was trimmed by 6 bases and the J gene end by 5 bases; junction bases not matched to a gene: 6. The CDR3: CASRWDRGRTGELFF. DNA of the CDR3: TGTGCCAGCAGGTGGGACAGGGGAAGGACCGGGGAGCTGTTTTTT.

V gene TRBV2 combines with J gene TRBJ1-5; the D gene is possibly TRBD1 (6 bases). The CDR3 loop spans 15 amino acids. The germline V gene has CDR1 SNHLY and CDR2 FYNNEI. Trimming removed 6 bases at V and 0 bases at J, with 12 bases between. CDR3 loop: CASRSGGASNQPQHF. In DNA form, the CDR3 reads TGTGCCAGCAGGTCTGGGGGGGCTAGCAATCAGCCCCAGCATTTT.

In this sample, this clone turned up once. Because the CDR3's place on the DNA is in doubt, the DNA is left out and the CDR3 is given as listed by TCRdb. The V call is TRBV19, the J call TRBJ1-2; the D call in the table, TRBD1, was not verified against the DNA. With termini counted, the CDR3 has 15 amino acids. CDR1 is LNHDA and CDR2 is SQIVND in the germline V gene (reference sequence). CDR3 protein: CASTSDREEDDGYTF.

The chain employs TRBV9 and TRBJ1-4, with a possible D match to TRBD1 (5 bases). The germline gives CDR1 SGDLS, CDR2 YYNGEE. V was shortened by 3 bases and J by 6 bases, with 15 bases between the two germline ends. The CDR3 contains 15 residues. CDR3 region: CASSATDTGYEKLFF. The CDR3 DNA follows: TGTGCCAGCAGCGCCACGGACACCGGGTATGAAAAACTGTTTTTT.

This clone was observed a handful of times. The chain couples TRBV6-4 to TRBJ2-3; 9 nucleotides line up with TRBD1. Germline loops: CDR1 MRHNA, CDR2 SNTAGT. V gave up 3 bases and J gave up 1 base; unmatched junction bases: 5. The CDR3 is made up of 16 amino acids. The CDR3 nucleotides are TGTGCCAGCAGTGAGGGGGACAGGGACGGCACAGATACGCAGTATTTT. Its protein product is CASSEGDRDGTDTQYF.

This chain joins TRBV9 and TRBJ1-1; D gene unclear. CDR1 and CDR2 (germline): SGDLS, YYNGEE. The CDR3 sequence is 11 residues long. V was pared by 3 bases and J by 5 bases, with 5 bases between. The CDR3 spells CASSEGTEAFF. The CDR3 DNA sequence: TGTGCCAGCAGCGAGGGAACTGAAGCTTTCTTT.

The V gene is TRBV5-4, the J gene TRBJ2-1; 7 nucleotides align to TRBD2. The germline V gene has CDR1 SGHNT and CDR2 YYREEE (reference sequence). The ends lost 6 bases at V and 7 bases at J; junction bases unmatched: 4. The length of the CDR3 is 12 residues. The CDR3 loop reads CASNPGGNEQFF. CDR3 DNA: TGTGCCAGCAATCCGGGGGGTAATGAGCAGTTCTTC.

V is TRBV27 and J is TRBJ2-1; D might be TRBD1 (6 bases). The CDR3 consists of 15 residues. The germline gives CDR1 MNHEY, CDR2 SMNVEV (reference sequence). V lost 3 bases and J lost 9, with 18 bases in between. CDR3 loop: CASSFGSRDTIEQFF. The CDR3 nucleotides read TGTGCCAGCAGTTTTGGTAGCAGGGACACAATTGAGCAGTTCTTC.

This clone occurred once. The chain employs TRBV11-2 and TRBJ2-1; 8 bases are shared with TRBD2. This CDR3 comprises 14 residues. V shed 3 bases, J shed 7 bases, and the junction held 5 bases outside the gene matches. Germline loops: CDR1 SGHAT, CDR2 FQNNGV. Written as DNA, the CDR3 is TGTGCCAGCAGCTTCCGACTAGCGTGGAATGAGCAGTTCTTC. This codes for CASSFRLAWNEQFF.

The gene calls are TRBV27 and TRBJ2-2; D gene ambiguous. Germline V gene sequence: CDR1 MNHEY, CDR2 SMNVEV (reference sequence). The CDR3 has 16 residues. Trimming took 2 bases from V and 5 from J, leaving 15 bases between them. The CDR3 here is CASSLVGQIHTGELFF. In DNA, the CDR3 is TGTGCCAGCAGTTTAGTAGGTCAGATTCATACCGGGGAGCTGTTTTTT.

The chain employs TRBV5-6 and TRBJ2-7; D ambiguous. The CDR3 consists of 11 residues. The germline gives CDR1 SGHDT, CDR2 YYEEEE. Between the trimmed V and J ends, which lost 4 bases and 6 bases, there was a span of 8 bases. CDR3 nucleotide sequence: TGTGCCAGCAGCGCCCTACGCGAGCAGTACTTC. Protein: CASSALREQYF.

The chain has TRBV21-1 and TRBJ2-1; the table's TRBD2 call for D was not verified on the DNA. TRBV21-1 is a pseudogene. This CDR3 spans 16 amino acids. In DNA form, the CDR3 reads TGTGCCAGCAGCAAAGCGCTAGCGGGAGGGGGGAATGAGCAGTTCTTC. Amino acids: CASSKALAGGGNEQFF.

This clone appeared a single time. The V call is TRBV27, the J call TRBJ2-7; the D gene could be TRBD1 or TRBD2 (5 bases each). The germline V and J ends were trimmed by 3 bases and 0 bases, with 12 bases remaining between them. The CDR3 runs 15 residues. Germline V gene sequence: CDR1 MNHEY, CDR2 SMNVEV (reference sequence). CDR3 sequence: CASSFGAPSSYEQYF. The DNA of the CDR3 is TGTGCCAGCAGTTTCGGGGCCCCGAGCTCCTACGAGCAGTACTTC.